This T cell receptor beta chain was identified during a study of CD8 T cells in ankylosing spondylitis. Germline CDR1 and CDR2: SGDLS and YYNGEE. The V and J ends lost 4 bases and 7 bases, in that order; junction bases with no gene match: 7. The CDR3 extends over 15 amino acids. TCR beta libraries were made by quantitative 5'-RACE with molecular barcodes. From the 5' RACE reads, TCRdb called clonotypes with MiXCR, one entry per CDR3 protein. This table has hundreds of thousands of distinct CDR3 sequences, over 15% appearing once. Overall study findings and caveats: It appeared that ankylosing spondylitis blood was characterized by a TCR beta motif of several highly homologous variants. Enrichment of disease-linked clones was reportedly significant in matched ankylosing spondylitis synovial fluid.

About this clonotype: Its antigen is undetermined.

Material: blood, either unsorted or a sorted T cell fraction (not recorded which). The clonotype originates from a male donor with ankylosing spondylitis. V usage is TRBV9 and J usage is TRBJ2-1; 11 bases fit TRBD1. The CDR3 sequence is CASSIGTGGRNEQFF. The CDR3 DNA reads as TGTGCCAGCAGCATCGGGACAGGGGGTCGGAATGAGCAGTTCTTC.